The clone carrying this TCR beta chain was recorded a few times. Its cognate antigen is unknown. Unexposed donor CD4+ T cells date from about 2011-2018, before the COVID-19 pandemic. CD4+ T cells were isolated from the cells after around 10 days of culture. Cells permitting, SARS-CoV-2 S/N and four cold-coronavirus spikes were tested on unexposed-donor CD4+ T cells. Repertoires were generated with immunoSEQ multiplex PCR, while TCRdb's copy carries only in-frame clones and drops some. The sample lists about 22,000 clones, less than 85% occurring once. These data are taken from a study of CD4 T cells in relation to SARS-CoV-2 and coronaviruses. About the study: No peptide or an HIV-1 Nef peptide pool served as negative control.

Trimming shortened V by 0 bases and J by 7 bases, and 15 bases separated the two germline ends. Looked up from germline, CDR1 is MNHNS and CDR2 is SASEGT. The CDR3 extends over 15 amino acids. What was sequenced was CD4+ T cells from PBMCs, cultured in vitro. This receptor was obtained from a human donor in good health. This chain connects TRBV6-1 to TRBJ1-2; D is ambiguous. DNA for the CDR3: TGTGCCAGCAGTGAAGCCCCGGGGATCCTTTTTGGCTACACCTTC. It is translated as CASSEAPGILFGYTF.